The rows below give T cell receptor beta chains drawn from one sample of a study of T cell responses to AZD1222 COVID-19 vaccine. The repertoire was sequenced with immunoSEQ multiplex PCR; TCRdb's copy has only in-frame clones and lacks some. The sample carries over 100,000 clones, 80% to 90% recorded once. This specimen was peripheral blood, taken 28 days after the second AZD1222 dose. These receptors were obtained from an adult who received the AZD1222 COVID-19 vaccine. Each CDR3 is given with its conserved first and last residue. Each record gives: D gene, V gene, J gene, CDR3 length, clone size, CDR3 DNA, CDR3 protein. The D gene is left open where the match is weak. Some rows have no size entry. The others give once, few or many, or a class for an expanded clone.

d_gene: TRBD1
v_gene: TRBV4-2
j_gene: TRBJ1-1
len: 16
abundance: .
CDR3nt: TGTGCCAGCAGCGTTGGGGGGACAGGAATGAACACTGAAGCTTTCTTT
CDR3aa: CASSVGGTGMNTEAFF

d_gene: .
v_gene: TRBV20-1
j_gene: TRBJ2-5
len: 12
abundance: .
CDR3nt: TGCAGTGCTAGTCCAGTTCAAGAGACCCAGTACTTC
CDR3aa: CSASPVQETQYF

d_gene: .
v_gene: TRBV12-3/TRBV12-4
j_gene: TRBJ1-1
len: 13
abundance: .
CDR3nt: TGTGCCAGCAGTCCCAACCTTGACAGACAAGCTTTCTTT
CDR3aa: CASSPNLDRQAFF

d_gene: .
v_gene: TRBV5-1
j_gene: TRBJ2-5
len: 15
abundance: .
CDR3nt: TGCGCCAGCAGCTTGTCTAAAGCGTTACAAGAGACCCAGTACTTC
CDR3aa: CASSLSKALQETQYF

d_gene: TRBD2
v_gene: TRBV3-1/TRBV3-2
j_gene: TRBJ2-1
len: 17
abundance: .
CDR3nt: TGTGCCAGCAGCCAAGCGTCGGGACTAGCTTCCTACAATGAGCAGTTCTTC
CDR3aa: CASSQASGLASYNEQFF

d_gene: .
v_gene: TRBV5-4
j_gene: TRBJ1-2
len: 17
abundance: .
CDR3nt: TGTGCCAGCAGCCCCCGACCTACTGTAGGTCCTAACTATGGCTACACCTTC
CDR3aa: CASSPRPTVGPNYGYTF

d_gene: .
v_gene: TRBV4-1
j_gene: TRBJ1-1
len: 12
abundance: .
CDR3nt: TGCGCCAGCAGCCAGACAGCCACTGAAGCTTTCTTT
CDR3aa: CASSQTATEAFF

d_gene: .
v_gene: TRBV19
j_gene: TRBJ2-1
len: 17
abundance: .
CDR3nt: TGTGCCAGTAGTATAGATTGGGGAGACAGTCGGTACAATGAGCAGTTCTTC
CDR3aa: CASSIDWGDSRYNEQFF

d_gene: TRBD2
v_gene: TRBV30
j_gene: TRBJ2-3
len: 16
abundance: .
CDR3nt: TGTGCCTGGAGTGGTCCAACTAGCGGACGCACAGATACGCAGTATTTT
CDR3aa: CAWSGPTSGRTDTQYF

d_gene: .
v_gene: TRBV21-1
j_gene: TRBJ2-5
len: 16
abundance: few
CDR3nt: TGTGCCAGCAGCAACCCTAGGTATCGGGCACAAGAGACCCAGTACTTC
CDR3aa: CASSNPRYRAQETQYF

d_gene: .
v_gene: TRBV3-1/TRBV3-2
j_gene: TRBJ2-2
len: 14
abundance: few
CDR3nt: TGTGCCAGCAGCCAAGGCGGGAATGCCGGGGAGCTGTTTTTT
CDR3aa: CASSQGGNAGELFF

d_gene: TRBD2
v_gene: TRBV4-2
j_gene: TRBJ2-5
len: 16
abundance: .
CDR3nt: TGTGCCAGCAGCCAAGGGGGAGCGGGAGGCCAAGAGACCCAGTACTTC
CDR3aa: CASSQGGAGGQETQYF

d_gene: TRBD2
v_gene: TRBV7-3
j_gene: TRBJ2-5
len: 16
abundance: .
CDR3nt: TGTGCCAGCAGCCGAGATCTAGCGGGGGGGCAAGAGACCCAGTACTTC
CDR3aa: CASSRDLAGGQETQYF

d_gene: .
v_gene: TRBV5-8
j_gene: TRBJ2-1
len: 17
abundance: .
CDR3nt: TGTGCCAGCAGCTTATCCCTTGGAGCGGTCGAATACAATGAGCAGTTCTTC
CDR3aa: CASSLSLGAVEYNEQFF

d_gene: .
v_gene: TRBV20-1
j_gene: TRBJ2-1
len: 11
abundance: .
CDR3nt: TGCAGTGCTACTTTAAACAATGAGCAGTTCTTC
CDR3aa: CSATLNNEQFF

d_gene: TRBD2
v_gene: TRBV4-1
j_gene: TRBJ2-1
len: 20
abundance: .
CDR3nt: TGCGCCAGCAGCCAGGCCGGACTAGCGGGGGGGCGGGGCTCCTACAATGAGCAGTTCTTC
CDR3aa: CASSQAGLAGGRGSYNEQFF

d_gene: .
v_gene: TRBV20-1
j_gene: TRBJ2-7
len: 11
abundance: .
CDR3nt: TGCAGTGCCAGACAGAGCTACGAGCAGTACTTC
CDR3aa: CSARQSYEQYF

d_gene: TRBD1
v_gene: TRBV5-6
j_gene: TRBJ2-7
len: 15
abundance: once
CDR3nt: TGTGCCAGCAGCTTGTATGGGACAGGGGGGTACGAGCAGTACTTC
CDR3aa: CASSLYGTGGYEQYF

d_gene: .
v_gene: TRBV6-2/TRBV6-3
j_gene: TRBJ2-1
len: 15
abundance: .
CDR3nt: TGTGCCAGCAGCCTACTGGACGGATCCTACAATGAGCAGTTCTTC
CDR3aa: CASSLLDGSYNEQFF

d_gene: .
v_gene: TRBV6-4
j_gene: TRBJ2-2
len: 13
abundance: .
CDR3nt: TGTGCCAGCAGTGACGGAGACACCGGGGAGCTGTTTTTT
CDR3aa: CASSDGDTGELFF

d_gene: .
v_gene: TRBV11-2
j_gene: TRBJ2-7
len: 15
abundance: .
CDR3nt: TGTGCCAGCAGCGTGCGGGACGGACCCTCCTACGAGCAGTACTTC
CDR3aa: CASSVRDGPSYEQYF

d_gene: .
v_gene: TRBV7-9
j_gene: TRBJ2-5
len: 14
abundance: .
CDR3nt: TGTGCCAGCAGCTTATCAGCGTACCAAGAGACCCAGTACTTC
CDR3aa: CASSLSAYQETQYF

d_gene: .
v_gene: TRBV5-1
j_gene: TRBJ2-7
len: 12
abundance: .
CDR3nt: TGCGCCAGCAGCTCGGCTACCTACGAGCAGTACTTC
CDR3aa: CASSSATYEQYF

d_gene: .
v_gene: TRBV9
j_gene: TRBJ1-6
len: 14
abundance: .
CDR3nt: TGTGCCAGCAGCGCCGGGGCAGATAATTCACCCCTCCACTTT
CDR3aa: CASSAGADNSPLHF

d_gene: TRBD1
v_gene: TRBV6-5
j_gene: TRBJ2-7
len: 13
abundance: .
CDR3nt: TGTGCCAGCAGGGGACAGCAGACCTACGAGCAGTACTTC
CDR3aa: CASRGQQTYEQYF

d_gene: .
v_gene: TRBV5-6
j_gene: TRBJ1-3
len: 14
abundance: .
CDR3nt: TGTGCCAGCAGCTTGGAAGGGACGGGAAACACCATATATTTT
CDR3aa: CASSLEGTGNTIYF

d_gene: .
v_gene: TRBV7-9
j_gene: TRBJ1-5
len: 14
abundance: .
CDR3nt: TGTGCCAGTCGGGCGCAGGGTAGCAATCAGCCCCAGCATTTT
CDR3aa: CASRAQGSNQPQHF

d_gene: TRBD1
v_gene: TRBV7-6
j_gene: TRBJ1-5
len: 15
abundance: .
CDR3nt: TGTGCCAGCAGCTTAGGGACAGGGGGAAATCAGCCCCAGCATTTT
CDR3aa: CASSLGTGGNQPQHF

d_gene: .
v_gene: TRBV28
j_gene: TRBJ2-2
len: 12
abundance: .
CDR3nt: TGTGCCAGCATTAGGGGTACCGGGGAGCTGTTTTTT
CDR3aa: CASIRGTGELFF

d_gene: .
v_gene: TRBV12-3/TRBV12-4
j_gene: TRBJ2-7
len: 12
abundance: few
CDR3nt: TGTGCCAGCCGTCAGGGGGGAGGGGGCATCCGTTTC
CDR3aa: CASRQGGGGIRF

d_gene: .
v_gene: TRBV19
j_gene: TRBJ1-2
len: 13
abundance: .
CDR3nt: TGTGCCAGTCAGAGTACAACTAACTATGGCTACACCTTC
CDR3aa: CASQSTTNYGYTF

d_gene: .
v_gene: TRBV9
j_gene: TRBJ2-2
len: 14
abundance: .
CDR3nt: TGTGCCAGCAGGTTGACTACAAACACCGGGGAGCTGTTTTTT
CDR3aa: CASRLTTNTGELFF

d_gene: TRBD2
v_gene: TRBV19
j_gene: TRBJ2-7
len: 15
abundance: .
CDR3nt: TGTGCCAGTAGTATCAGGGCGGGGGGATCCTACGAGCAGTACTTC
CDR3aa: CASSIRAGGSYEQYF

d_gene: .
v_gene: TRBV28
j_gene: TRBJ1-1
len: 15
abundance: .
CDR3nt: TGTGCCAGCAGTTTAACCGGGACGCGGGGGGTTGAAGCTTTCTTT
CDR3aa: CASSLTGTRGVEAFF

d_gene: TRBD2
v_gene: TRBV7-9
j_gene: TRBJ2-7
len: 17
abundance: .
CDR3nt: TGTGCCAGCAGCTTAGCCCTAGCGGGGCGAAGCTCCTACGAGCAGTACTTC
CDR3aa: CASSLALAGRSSYEQYF

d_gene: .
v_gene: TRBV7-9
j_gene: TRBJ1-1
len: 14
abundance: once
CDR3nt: TGTGCCAGCAGCCTCGTCACGCAGAACACTGAAGCTTTCTTT
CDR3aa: CASSLVTQNTEAFF

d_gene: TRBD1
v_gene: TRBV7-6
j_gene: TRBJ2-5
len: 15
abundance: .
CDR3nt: TGTGCCAGCAGCCCGGGACAGGCGGGTCGAGAGACCCAGTACTTC
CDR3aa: CASSPGQAGRETQYF

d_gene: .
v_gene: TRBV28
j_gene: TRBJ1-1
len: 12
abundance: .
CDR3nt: TGTGCCAGCAGTTTAGGATTCGGTGAAGCTTTCTTT
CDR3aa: CASSLGFGEAFF

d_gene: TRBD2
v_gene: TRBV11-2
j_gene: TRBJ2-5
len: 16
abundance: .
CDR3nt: TGTGCCAGCAGCTCACCAGGGACTAGCGTTAGAGAGACCCAGTACTTC
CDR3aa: CASSSPGTSVRETQYF

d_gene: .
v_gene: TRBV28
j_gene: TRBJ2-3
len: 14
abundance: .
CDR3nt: TGTGCCAGCAGTTTAAGGCAGTCCACAGATACGCAGTATTTT
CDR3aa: CASSLRQSTDTQYF

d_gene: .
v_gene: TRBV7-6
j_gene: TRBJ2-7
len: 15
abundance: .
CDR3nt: TGTGCCAGCAGCTGGAAACAGGGATCTGGGTACGAGCAGTACTTC
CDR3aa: CASSWKQGSGYEQYF

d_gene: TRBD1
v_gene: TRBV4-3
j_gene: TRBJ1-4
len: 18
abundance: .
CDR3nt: TGCGCCAGCAGCCAAGCGGATCATTCAGGGGGCGCAAGAGAAAAACTGTTTTTT
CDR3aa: CASSQADHSGGAREKLFF

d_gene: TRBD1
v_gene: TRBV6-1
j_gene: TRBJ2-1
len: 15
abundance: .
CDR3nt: TGTGCCAGCAGTGAAAAGGGGACAGGGGGCAATGAGCAGTTCTTC
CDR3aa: CASSEKGTGGNEQFF

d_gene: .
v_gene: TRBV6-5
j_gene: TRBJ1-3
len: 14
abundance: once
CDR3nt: TGTGCCAGCAGGAAGCGTAACTCTGGAAACACCATATATTTT
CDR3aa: CASRKRNSGNTIYF

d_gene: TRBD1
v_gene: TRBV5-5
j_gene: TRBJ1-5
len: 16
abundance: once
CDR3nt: TGTGCCAGCAGCCCCCTGACAGGGAGAGGCAATCAGCCCCAGCATTTT
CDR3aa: CASSPLTGRGNQPQHF

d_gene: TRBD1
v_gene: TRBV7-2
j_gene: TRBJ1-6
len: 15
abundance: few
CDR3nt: TGTGCCAGCAGGGCCGGGACAGGGAGCAATTCACCCCTCCACTTT
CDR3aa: CASRAGTGSNSPLHF

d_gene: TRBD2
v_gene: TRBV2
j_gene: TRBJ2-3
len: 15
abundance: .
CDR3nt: TGTGCCAGCGATTCCCGGGAGGAGAGCACAGATACGCAGTATTTT
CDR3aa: CASDSREESTDTQYF

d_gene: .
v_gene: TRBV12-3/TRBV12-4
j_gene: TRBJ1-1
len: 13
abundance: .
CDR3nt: TGTGCCAGCATGGAGACAACCCACACTGAAGCTTTCTTT
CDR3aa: CASMETTHTEAFF

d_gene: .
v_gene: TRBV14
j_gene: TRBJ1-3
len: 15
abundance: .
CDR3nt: TGTGCCAGCAGCCAAGAGGTTCTCTCTGGAAACACCATATATTTT
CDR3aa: CASSQEVLSGNTIYF

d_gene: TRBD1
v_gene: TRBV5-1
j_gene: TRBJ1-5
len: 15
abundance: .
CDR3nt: TGCGCCAGCAGCGGGACAGGGGGCCAGGATCAGCCCCAGCATTTT
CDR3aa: CASSGTGGQDQPQHF

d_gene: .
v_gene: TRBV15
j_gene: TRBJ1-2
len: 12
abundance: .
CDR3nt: TGTGCCACCAGCAGAGATCACTATGGCTACACCTTC
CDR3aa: CATSRDHYGYTF

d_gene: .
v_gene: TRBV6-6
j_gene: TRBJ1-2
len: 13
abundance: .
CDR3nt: TGTGCCAGCAGGCCCGGGGGGGACTATGGCTACACCTTC
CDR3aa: CASRPGGDYGYTF

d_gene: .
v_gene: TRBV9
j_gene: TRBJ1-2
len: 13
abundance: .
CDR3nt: TGTGCCAGCAGCGCCCGGGGCCTGCGTGACTACACCTTC
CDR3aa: CASSARGLRDYTF

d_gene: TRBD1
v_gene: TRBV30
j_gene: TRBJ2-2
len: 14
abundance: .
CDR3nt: TGTGCCTGGAGTACGGACAGGGTATCCGGGGAGCTGTTTTTT
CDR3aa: CAWSTDRVSGELFF